These T cell receptor beta chains were read from a single sample in a study of OX40 agonist ivuxolimab in advanced cancers. Sequenced by immunoSEQ multiplex PCR; TCRdb stores in-frame clones only, minus some. Here the sample spans some 17,000 clones, around four fifths being singletons. The sequencing used CD4+ or CD8+ T cells sorted from blood, collected in a trial of the OX40 agonist ivuxolimab. These receptors were collected from an adult with an advanced solid tumor such as melanoma, head and neck, liver or kidney cancer. CDR3s include the opening cysteine and the closing phenylalanine or tryptophan. Fields, in order: J gene, CDR3 length, V gene, CDR3 protein.

>TRBJ2-7|12|TRBV2
CATEARFYEQYF
>TRBJ2-3|15|TRBV9
CASSVEARNTDTQYF
>TRBJ1-5|14|TRBV4-3
CASSSRWDQKPQHF
>TRBJ2-2|12|TRBV5-1
CASSMRAGELFF
>TRBJ2-7|13|TRBV4-2
CASSHLGGDEQYF
>TRBJ2-5|16|TRBV25-1
CASSYFSGNQRETQYF
>TRBJ1-2|14|TRBV5-5
CASSFTGSNYGYTF
>TRBJ1-5|15|TRBV2
CASSEVIRFNQPQHF
>TRBJ2-5|13|TRBV6-5
CASSLGWWETQYF
>TRBJ1-5|14|TRBV28
CASRGRVGNQPQHF
>TRBJ1-5|15|TRBV7-9
CASSPGQGGDQPQHF
>TRBJ1-1|10|TRBV29-1
CSVVQGEAFF
>TRBJ2-2|16|TRBV9
CASSGHAGHPTGELFF
>TRBJ2-1|13|TRBV27
CASSFSGELEQFF
>TRBJ2-3|12|TRBV27
CASRTSTDTQYF
>TRBJ2-1|14|TRBV29-1
CSVGRTGRGNEQFF
>TRBJ1-1|13|TRBV15
CATSRTVNTEAFF
>TRBJ2-1|13|TRBV27
CATSSASYNEQFF
>TRBJ1-3|14|TRBV7-8
CASSLDSTGNTIYF
>TRBJ2-7|14|TRBV27
CASSWGSSSYEQYF
>TRBJ2-3|16|TRBV27
CASSHRPGQTRDTQYF
>TRBJ1-4|12|TRBV4-1
CASSQGGEKLFF
>TRBJ2-7|14|TRBV7-6
CASSLVGDLYEQYF
>TRBJ1-2|12|TRBV30
CAWSVLDYGYTF
>TRBJ2-7|14|TRBV4-1
CASSQEPLTYEQYF
>TRBJ2-5|15|TRBV7-9
CASSPPVGQGETQYF
>TRBJ2-7|13|TRBV2
CASRGLSSYEQYF
>TRBJ2-7|12|TRBV27
CASGDGSYEQYF
>TRBJ1-5|13|TRBV5-1
CASSAGGNQPQHF
>TRBJ2-1|16|TRBV30
CAWSPRGGTGGNEQFF
>TRBJ1-1|11|TRBV18
CASSLDFEAFF
>TRBJ1-2|12|TRBV6-1
CASSAGAEGYTF
>TRBJ2-7|12|TRBV19
CATTGPSYEQYF
>TRBJ2-7|14|TRBV27
CASSLSQSSYEQYF
>TRBJ1-6|18|TRBV9
CASSVDPTESSYNSPLHF
>TRBJ1-1|15|TRBV5-6
CASIIWDRDLTEAFF
>TRBJ1-5|14|TRBV7-9
CASRSPGPNQPQHF
>TRBJ2-2|14|TRBV7-9
CASFAGRHTGELFF
>TRBJ2-7|14|TRBV19
CASSPSRNSREQYF
>TRBJ2-1|15|TRBV19
CASSMGNRGYNEQFF
>TRBJ2-1|14|TRBV19
CATCKGGNYNEQFF
>TRBJ2-4|15|TRBV19
CASSPTGTGRDIQYF
>TRBJ2-7|14|TRBV11-2
CASSWEHHSYEQYF
>TRBJ2-1|14|TRBV28
CAARPPGVGNEQFF
>TRBJ2-1|14|TRBV27
CASRGDSSYNEQFF
>TRBJ2-7|14|TRBV16
CASSPGTGKNEQYF
>TRBJ1-5|14|TRBV4-1
CASSVGGGNQPQHF
>TRBJ2-1|16|TRBV5-4
CASSYGTSGRAGEQFF
>TRBJ2-7|16|TRBV6-5
CASSYGSPTSYYEQYF